This T cell receptor (beta chain) was captured in a study of breast tumors, draining lymph nodes, adjacent tissues. Breast cancer patients provided tissue from their axillary draining lymph nodes. TCRdb processed the multiplex PCR reads anew with MiXCR; each CDR3 protein has one entry. The repertoire has some 120,000 distinct CDR3 sequences, just under 20% of them found once; the top ten carry over 3%. This clonotype came up many times. Its target is unknown. Study conclusions and caveats: Data fit most tumor T cells coming from lymph node, expanding in tumor.

The CDR3 spans 13 residues. Germline lookup yields CDR1 WNHNN and CDR2 SYGVQD (reference sequence). Between the trimmed V and J ends, which lost 2 bases and 7 bases, there was a span of 8 bases. The chain recombines TRBV10-1 with TRBJ2-2; a weak D match, TRBD1 (5 bases). This sequence originates from a female donor with breast cancer. Some clones in this sample may be carry-over from other donors' samples. Sequenced: axillary lymph node tissue. CDR3 DNA sequence: TGCGCCAGCAGTGAGGCAGGGCTCGGGGAGCTGTTTTTT. As protein: CASSEAGLGELFF.